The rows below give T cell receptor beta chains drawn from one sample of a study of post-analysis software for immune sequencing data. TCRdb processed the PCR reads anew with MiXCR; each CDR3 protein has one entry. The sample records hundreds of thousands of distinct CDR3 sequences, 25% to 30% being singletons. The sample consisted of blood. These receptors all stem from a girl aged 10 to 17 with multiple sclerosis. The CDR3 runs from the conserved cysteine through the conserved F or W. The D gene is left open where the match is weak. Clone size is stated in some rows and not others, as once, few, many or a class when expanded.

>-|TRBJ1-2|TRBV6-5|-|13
TGTGCCAGCACCATCTCGGGCTCTTATGGCTACACCTTC
CASTISGSYGYTF
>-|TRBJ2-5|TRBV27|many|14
TGTGCCAGCAGTTGGGGCTCGTCATGGGAGACCCAGTACTTC
CASSWGSSWETQYF
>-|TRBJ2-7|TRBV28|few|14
TGTGCCAGCAGCTCAACAGACAGGATCTACGAGCAGTACTTC
CASSSTDRIYEQYF
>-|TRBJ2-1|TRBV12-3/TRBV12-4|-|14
TGTGCCAGCAGTTTTTTAAAGCGGGACAATGAGCAGTTCTTC
CASSFLKRDNEQFF
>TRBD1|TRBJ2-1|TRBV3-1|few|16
TGTGCCAGCAGCCAAGATCAACAGGGGGCCGGCAATGAGCAGTTCTTC
CASSQDQQGAGNEQFF
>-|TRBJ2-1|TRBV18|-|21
TGTGCCAGCTCACCACCGACAGGGGAAAAAGAAGAGGGAGGGTTCTACAATGAGCAGTTCTTC
CASSPPTGEKEEGGFYNEQFF
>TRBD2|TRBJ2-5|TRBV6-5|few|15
TGTGCCAGCAGTTCCGTAGCGGGAGTCCAGGAGACCCAGTACTTC
CASSSVAGVQETQYF
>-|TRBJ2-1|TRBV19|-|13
TGTGCCTGCGAGTCGGGCTCCTACAATGAGCAGTTCTTC
CACESGSYNEQFF
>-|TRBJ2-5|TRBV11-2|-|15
TGTGCCAGCAGCTTTGATAGCAAGCCCGAGGAGACCCAGTACTTC
CASSFDSKPEETQYF
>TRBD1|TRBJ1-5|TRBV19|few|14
TGTGCCAGTAGTATACAGGGGGCCTATCAGCCCCAGCATTTT
CASSIQGAYQPQHF
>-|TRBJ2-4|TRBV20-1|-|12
TGCAGTGGAAGAGAAGCCAAAAACATTCAGTACTTC
CSGREAKNIQYF
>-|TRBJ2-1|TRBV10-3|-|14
TGTGCCATCAGTGTGGGGGGACAGTCAAATGAGCAGTTCTTC
CAISVGGQSNEQFF
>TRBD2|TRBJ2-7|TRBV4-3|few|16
TGCGCCAGCAGCCATCTCCGCCTAACTAGCGGGAGCGAGCAGTACTTC
CASSHLRLTSGSEQYF
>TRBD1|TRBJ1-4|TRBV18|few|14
TGTGCCAGCTCACCGACAGGGTACGAGGAAAAACTGTTTTTT
CASSPTGYEEKLFF
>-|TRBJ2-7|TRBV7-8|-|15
TGTGCCAGCAGCCGCAGGGGAGGGGATGCCTACGAGCAGTACTTC
CASSRRGGDAYEQYF
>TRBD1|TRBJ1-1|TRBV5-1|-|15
TGCGCCAGCAGCTTAATGACAGGGAGGCAGGCTGAAGCTTTCTTT
CASSLMTGRQAEAFF
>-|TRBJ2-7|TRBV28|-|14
TGTGCCAGCAGACCAAGGGGGAGTAAGGACGAGCAGTACTTC
CASRPRGSKDEQYF
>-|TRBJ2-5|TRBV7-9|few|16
TGTGCCAGCAGCCGAGACCAAGACAGGCTCAGAGAGACCCAGTACTTC
CASSRDQDRLRETQYF
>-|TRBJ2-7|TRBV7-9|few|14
TGTGCCAGCAATTGGGGCGGGGAGTCCTACGAGCAGTACTTC
CASNWGGESYEQYF
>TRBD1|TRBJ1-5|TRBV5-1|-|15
TGCGCCAGCAGCGTGAATGGACAGGGCCGGGAGCCCCAGCATTTT
CASSVNGQGREPQHF
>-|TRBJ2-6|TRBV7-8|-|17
TGTGCCAGCAGCCCCATTGGACCCTCCTCTGGGGCCAACGTCCTGACTTTC
CASSPIGPSSGANVLTF
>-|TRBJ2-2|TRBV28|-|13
TGTGCCAGCAGTTTTCCTGACACCGGGGAGCTGTTTTTT
CASSFPDTGELFF
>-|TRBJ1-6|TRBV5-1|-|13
TGCGCCAGCAGGATCTCCTATAATTCACCCCTCCACTTT
CASRISYNSPLHF